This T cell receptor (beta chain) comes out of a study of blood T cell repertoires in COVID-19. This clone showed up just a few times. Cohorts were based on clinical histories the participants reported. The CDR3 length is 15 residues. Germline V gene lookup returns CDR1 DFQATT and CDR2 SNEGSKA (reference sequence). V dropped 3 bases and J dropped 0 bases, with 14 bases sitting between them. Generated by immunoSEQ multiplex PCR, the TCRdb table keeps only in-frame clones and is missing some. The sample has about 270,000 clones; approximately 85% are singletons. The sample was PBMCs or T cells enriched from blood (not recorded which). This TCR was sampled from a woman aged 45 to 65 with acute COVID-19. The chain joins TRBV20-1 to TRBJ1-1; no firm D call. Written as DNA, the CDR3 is TGCAGTGCTAGTCCATCTGCCGGGGTGAACACTGAAGCTTTCTTT. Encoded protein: CSASPSAGVNTEAFF.